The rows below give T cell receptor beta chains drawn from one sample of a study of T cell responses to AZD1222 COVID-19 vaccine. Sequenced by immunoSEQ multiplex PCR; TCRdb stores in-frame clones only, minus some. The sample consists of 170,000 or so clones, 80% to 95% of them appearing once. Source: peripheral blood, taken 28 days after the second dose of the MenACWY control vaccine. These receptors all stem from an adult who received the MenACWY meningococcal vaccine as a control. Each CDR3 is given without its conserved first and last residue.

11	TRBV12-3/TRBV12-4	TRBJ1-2	ASNRQGTDGYT
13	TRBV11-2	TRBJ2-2	ASSLNGNGAGELF
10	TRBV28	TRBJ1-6	ASSLRARALH
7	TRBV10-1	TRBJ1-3	APSATIY
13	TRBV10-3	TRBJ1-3	AISRGTGQGNTIY
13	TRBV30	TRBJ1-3	AWIPILFSGNTIY
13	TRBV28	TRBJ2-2	ASSPLAGGSGELF
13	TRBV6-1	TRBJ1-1	ASSEVFGHQTEAF
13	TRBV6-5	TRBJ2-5	ASSLRGDYQETQY
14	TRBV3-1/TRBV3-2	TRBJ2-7	ASSQDKGQGAYEQY
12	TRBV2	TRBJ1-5	ASSGWGQGQPQH
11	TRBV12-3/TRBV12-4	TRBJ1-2	ASSLGGAVGYT
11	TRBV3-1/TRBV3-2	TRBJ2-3	ASQGRGTDTQY
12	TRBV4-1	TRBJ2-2	ASRGGLGTGELF
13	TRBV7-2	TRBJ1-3	ASSFGGGPGNTIY
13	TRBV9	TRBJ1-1	ASSARLQGATEAF
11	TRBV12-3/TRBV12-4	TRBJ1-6	ASSPGGNSPLH
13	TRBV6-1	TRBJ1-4	ASSEARGVNEKLF
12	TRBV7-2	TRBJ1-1	ASSLLQSGTEAF
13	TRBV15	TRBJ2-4	ATSRDWGGENIQY